This is a list of T cell receptor beta chains from one sample in a study of OX40 agonist ivuxolimab in advanced cancers. Measured with immunoSEQ multiplex PCR; TCRdb has only the in-frame clones, and not every one. In the table there are about 37,000 clones, more than 75% of which are singletons. This sample comprised CD4+ or CD8+ T cells sorted from blood, obtained in a trial of the OX40 agonist ivuxolimab. These receptors were collected from an adult with an advanced solid tumor such as melanoma, head and neck, liver or kidney cancer. The CDR3 runs from the conserved cysteine through the conserved F or W. A D gene is named only where the DNA matches it firmly. Rows may omit the clone size; those that give it use once, few, many or a size class.

d_gene: -
j_gene: TRBJ2-1
len: 19
abundance: -
v_gene: TRBV6-1
CDR3aa: CASSARPGQGGLADNEQFF
CDR3nt: TGTGCCAGCAGTGCCAGACCGGGACAGGGGGGACTAGCGGACAATGAGCAGTTCTTC

d_gene: -
j_gene: TRBJ1-1
len: 15
abundance: -
v_gene: TRBV6-5
CDR3aa: CASSRDTGPNTEAFF
CDR3nt: TGTGCCAGCAGTAGGGACACAGGGCCGAACACTGAAGCTTTCTTT

d_gene: -
j_gene: TRBJ1-1
len: 13
abundance: -
v_gene: TRBV5-1
CDR3aa: CASSWTRGTEAFF
CDR3nt: TGCGCCAGCAGCTGGACGAGGGGCACTGAAGCTTTCTTT

d_gene: TRBD2
j_gene: TRBJ2-3
len: 17
abundance: once
v_gene: TRBV7-6
CDR3aa: CASSLANLAGVSDTQYF
CDR3nt: TGTGCCAGCAGCTTAGCGAACCTGGCGGGGGTGTCAGATACGCAGTATTTT

d_gene: -
j_gene: TRBJ2-5
len: 14
abundance: -
v_gene: TRBV7-8
CDR3aa: CASSYLTDQETQYF
CDR3nt: TGTGCCAGCAGCTACCTGACGGACCAAGAGACCCAGTACTTC

d_gene: -
j_gene: TRBJ1-4
len: 18
abundance: -
v_gene: TRBV11-2
CDR3aa: CASSLPGQGGATNEKLFF
CDR3nt: TGTGCCAGCAGCTTACCGGGACAAGGTGGAGCAACTAATGAAAAACTGTTTTTT

d_gene: TRBD1
j_gene: TRBJ2-5
len: 16
abundance: few
v_gene: TRBV5-6
CDR3aa: CASSSSGTGDRETQYF
CDR3nt: TGTGCCAGCAGCTCATCCGGGACAGGGGACAGGGAGACCCAGTACTTC

d_gene: TRBD2
j_gene: TRBJ2-1
len: 14
abundance: -
v_gene: TRBV29-1
CDR3aa: CSVEIRGVDNEQFF
CDR3nt: TGCAGCGTTGAAATACGGGGGGTAGACAATGAGCAGTTCTTC

d_gene: TRBD1
j_gene: TRBJ2-3
len: 17
abundance: -
v_gene: TRBV4-3
CDR3aa: CASSLRTGTGGTDTQYF
CDR3nt: TGCGCCAGCAGCCTACGGACCGGGACAGGGGGCACAGATACGCAGTATTTT

d_gene: -
j_gene: TRBJ2-7
len: 14
abundance: -
v_gene: TRBV7-9
CDR3aa: CASSSDRESYEQYF
CDR3nt: TGTGCCAGCAGCTCGGATAGGGAGTCCTACGAGCAGTACTTC

d_gene: TRBD1
j_gene: TRBJ1-4
len: 15
abundance: -
v_gene: TRBV30
CDR3aa: CAWSRDRDELEKLFF
CDR3nt: TGTGCCTGGAGTAGAGACAGGGATGAGTTGGAAAAACTGTTTTTT

d_gene: TRBD2
j_gene: TRBJ2-3
len: 17
abundance: -
v_gene: TRBV4-3
CDR3aa: CASSQDSLAGVTDTQYF
CDR3nt: TGCGCCAGCAGCCAGGATAGTTTAGCGGGGGTGACAGATACGCAGTATTTT

d_gene: TRBD1
j_gene: TRBJ2-1
len: 15
abundance: -
v_gene: TRBV6-1
CDR3aa: CASSERPGQGDEQFF
CDR3nt: TGTGCCAGCAGTGAAAGGCCGGGACAGGGCGATGAGCAGTTCTTC

d_gene: TRBD2
j_gene: TRBJ2-5
len: 16
abundance: -
v_gene: TRBV7-8
CDR3aa: CASSPRTSGGVETQYF
CDR3nt: TGTGCCAGCAGCCCCCGGACTAGCGGGGGAGTAGAGACCCAGTACTTC

d_gene: -
j_gene: TRBJ1-5
len: 13
abundance: -
v_gene: TRBV10-3
CDR3aa: CAISGGADQPQHF
CDR3nt: TGTGCCATCAGTGGAGGGGCCGATCAGCCCCAGCATTTT

d_gene: TRBD1
j_gene: TRBJ1-3
len: 17
abundance: once
v_gene: TRBV9
CDR3aa: CASSVAGTGVSGNTIYF
CDR3nt: TGTGCCAGCAGCGTAGCCGGGACAGGGGTATCTGGAAACACCATATATTTT

d_gene: -
j_gene: TRBJ2-3
len: 19
abundance: -
v_gene: TRBV5-1
CDR3aa: CASSLAGFLGGAITDTQYF
CDR3nt: TGCGCCAGCAGCTTGGCGGGATTTCTAGGCGGGGCGATCACAGATACGCAGTATTTT